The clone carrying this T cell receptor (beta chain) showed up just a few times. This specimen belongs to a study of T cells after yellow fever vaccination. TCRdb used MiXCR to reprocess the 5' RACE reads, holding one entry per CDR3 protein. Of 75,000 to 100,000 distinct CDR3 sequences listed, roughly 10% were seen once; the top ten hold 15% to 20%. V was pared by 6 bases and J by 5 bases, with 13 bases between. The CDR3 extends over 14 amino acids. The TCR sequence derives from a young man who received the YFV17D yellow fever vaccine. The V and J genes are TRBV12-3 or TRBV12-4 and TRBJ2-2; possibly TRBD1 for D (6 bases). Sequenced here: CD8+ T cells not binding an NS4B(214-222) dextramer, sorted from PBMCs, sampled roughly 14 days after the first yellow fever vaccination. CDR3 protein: CASSPGQITGELFF. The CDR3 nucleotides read TGTGCCAGCAGCCCCGGACAGATAACCGGGGAGCTGTTTTTT.